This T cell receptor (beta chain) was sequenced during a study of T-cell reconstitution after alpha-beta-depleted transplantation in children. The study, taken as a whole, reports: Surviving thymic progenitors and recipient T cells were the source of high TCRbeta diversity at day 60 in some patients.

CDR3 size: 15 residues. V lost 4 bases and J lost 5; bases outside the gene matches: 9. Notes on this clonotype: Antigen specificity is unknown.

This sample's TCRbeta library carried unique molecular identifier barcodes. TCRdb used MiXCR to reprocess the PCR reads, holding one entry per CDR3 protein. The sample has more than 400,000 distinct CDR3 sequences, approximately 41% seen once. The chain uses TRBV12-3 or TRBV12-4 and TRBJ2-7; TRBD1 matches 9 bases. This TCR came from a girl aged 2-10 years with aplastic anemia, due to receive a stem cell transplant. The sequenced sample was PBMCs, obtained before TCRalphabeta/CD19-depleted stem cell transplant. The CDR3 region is CASSSRQGVEHEQYF. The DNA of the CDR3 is TGTGCCAGCAGTTCCAGACAGGGGGTTGAACACGAGCAGTACTTC.